Listed below are T cell receptor beta chains from one sample, sequenced in a study of T cells in Graves' hyperthyroidism and ophthalmopathy. TCRdb reprocessed the multiplex PCR reads via MiXCR and lists one record per CDR3 protein. Of around 690,000 distinct CDR3 sequences in the sample, roughly 20% were seen once. Sequencing input: blood. These receptors all stem from a young man with Graves' ophthalmopathy. CDR3s include the opening cysteine and the closing phenylalanine or tryptophan. A D gene is named only where the DNA matches it firmly. Clone size is not always given. Where it is, it says once, few, many or a class for expanded clones.

len: 17
j_gene: TRBJ2-1
abundance: -
d_gene: TRBD2
v_gene: TRBV7-7
CDR3nt: TGTGCTAGCAGCCCAACGGTACTAGCGGGAGGTATGGCCGAGCAGTTCTTC
CDR3aa: CASSPTVLAGGMAEQFF

len: 14
j_gene: TRBJ1-5
abundance: many
d_gene: -
v_gene: TRBV30
CDR3nt: TGTGCCTGGAGTGTACGAAAGGGCGACCAGCCCCAGCATTTT
CDR3aa: CAWSVRKGDQPQHF

len: 13
j_gene: TRBJ1-6
abundance: -
d_gene: -
v_gene: TRBV7-9
CDR3nt: TGTGCCAGCAGCTTAGATCTGTATTCACCCCTCCACTTT
CDR3aa: CASSLDLYSPLHF

len: 16
j_gene: TRBJ2-6
abundance: -
d_gene: -
v_gene: TRBV5-1
CDR3nt: TGCGCCAGCAGTCCCAGGGGTACGGCTGGGGCCAACGTCCTGACTTTC
CDR3aa: CASSPRGTAGANVLTF

len: 15
j_gene: TRBJ2-1
abundance: -
d_gene: TRBD1
v_gene: TRBV28
CDR3nt: TGTGCCAGCAGTCCAGGGACAGGGACCTTCAATGAGCAGTTCTTC
CDR3aa: CASSPGTGTFNEQFF

len: 17
j_gene: TRBJ2-7
abundance: many
d_gene: TRBD2
v_gene: TRBV11-2
CDR3nt: TGTGCCAGCAGCCGTCGACTAGCGGGAGCCCTCGGGTACGAGCAGTACTTC
CDR3aa: CASSRRLAGALGYEQYF

len: 16
j_gene: TRBJ2-1
abundance: -
d_gene: -
v_gene: TRBV7-9
CDR3nt: TGTGCCAGCAGCCCGACGCGAGCGGACCTATACAATGAGCAGTTCTTC
CDR3aa: CASSPTRADLYNEQFF

len: 19
j_gene: TRBJ2-7
abundance: once
d_gene: -
v_gene: TRBV6-2/TRBV6-3
CDR3nt: TGTGCCAGCAGTTACTCGGGACCTTATAGAAAGGGATCTCCCTACGAGCAGTACTTC
CDR3aa: CASSYSGPYRKGSPYEQYF

len: 14
j_gene: TRBJ1-2
abundance: many
d_gene: -
v_gene: TRBV6-1
CDR3nt: TGTGCCAGCAGTGACTACGAGGGAATATATGGCTACACCTTC
CDR3aa: CASSDYEGIYGYTF

len: 16
j_gene: TRBJ1-6
abundance: -
d_gene: -
v_gene: TRBV11-2
CDR3nt: TGTGCCAGCAGTCCCCGGGAGTCTCACTATAATTCACCCCTCCACTTT
CDR3aa: CASSPRESHYNSPLHF

len: 15
j_gene: TRBJ2-1
abundance: many
d_gene: -
v_gene: TRBV7-2
CDR3nt: TGTGCCAGCAGCTTAGGTCCGACCTCCTACAATGAGCAGTTCTTC
CDR3aa: CASSLGPTSYNEQFF

len: 18
j_gene: TRBJ2-2
abundance: -
d_gene: TRBD2
v_gene: TRBV28
CDR3nt: TGTGCCAGCAGTGATGGGACTAGCGATAGAAGGACCACCGGGGAGCTGTTTTTT
CDR3aa: CASSDGTSDRRTTGELFF

len: 15
j_gene: TRBJ2-5
abundance: few
d_gene: -
v_gene: TRBV27
CDR3nt: TGTGCCAGCAGTTTACTCCCCGGGGGGCCAGAGACCCAGTACTTC
CDR3aa: CASSLLPGGPETQYF

len: 15
j_gene: TRBJ2-1
abundance: many
d_gene: TRBD1
v_gene: TRBV7-8
CDR3nt: TGTGCCAGCAGCTCGACAGGGGGGTCCTACAATGAGCAGTTCTTC
CDR3aa: CASSSTGGSYNEQFF

len: 14
j_gene: TRBJ2-7
abundance: -
d_gene: -
v_gene: TRBV9
CDR3nt: TGTGCCAGCAGCGTAGACGGAGGCTCCTACGAGCAGTACTTC
CDR3aa: CASSVDGGSYEQYF

len: 13
j_gene: TRBJ2-5
abundance: -
d_gene: -
v_gene: TRBV19
CDR3nt: TGTGCCAGTGCCATGTTGGGGAAAGAGACCCAGTACTTC
CDR3aa: CASAMLGKETQYF

len: 17
j_gene: TRBJ2-2
abundance: -
d_gene: -
v_gene: TRBV19
CDR3nt: TGTGCCAGTAGTAGGGGACTGAGCGGGCGGTTTACCGGGGAGCTGTTTTTT
CDR3aa: CASSRGLSGRFTGELFF

len: 14
j_gene: TRBJ1-2
abundance: -
d_gene: TRBD1
v_gene: TRBV7-2
CDR3nt: TGTGCCAGCAGCTTGGGACAGGTCGGGCACGGCTACACCTTC
CDR3aa: CASSLGQVGHGYTF

len: 15
j_gene: TRBJ2-7
abundance: -
d_gene: TRBD2
v_gene: TRBV7-9
CDR3nt: TGTGCCAGCAGCTCGCCGGGACTAGTAGGTTACGAGCGGTACTTC
CDR3aa: CASSSPGLVGYERYF

len: 15
j_gene: TRBJ1-2
abundance: many
d_gene: -
v_gene: TRBV11-2
CDR3nt: TGTGCCAGCAGCTTAGTGGGGCAGGGGTCGGTTGGCTACACCTTC
CDR3aa: CASSLVGQGSVGYTF

len: 14
j_gene: TRBJ2-7
abundance: many
d_gene: -
v_gene: TRBV3-1
CDR3nt: TGTGCCAGCAGCCAAGCGCAGGGTCCCCTCGAGCAGTACTTC
CDR3aa: CASSQAQGPLEQYF

len: 12
j_gene: TRBJ1-4
abundance: few
d_gene: -
v_gene: TRBV29-1
CDR3nt: TGCAGCGTTGAAGATCTTGGCGAAAAACTGTTTTTT
CDR3aa: CSVEDLGEKLFF

len: 15
j_gene: TRBJ2-2
abundance: few
d_gene: TRBD2
v_gene: TRBV11-1
CDR3nt: TGTGCCAGCAGCTCCCTGACTAGCTGGACCGGGGAGCTGTTTTTT
CDR3aa: CASSSLTSWTGELFF

len: 14
j_gene: TRBJ2-7
abundance: -
d_gene: -
v_gene: TRBV2
CDR3nt: TGTGCCAGCAACGAAGACAGGAGCTTCTACGAGCAGTACTTC
CDR3aa: CASNEDRSFYEQYF

len: 13
j_gene: TRBJ1-2
abundance: -
d_gene: -
v_gene: TRBV6-1
CDR3nt: TGTGCCAGCAGCCCCGGGCGGGCTTATGGCTACACCTTC
CDR3aa: CASSPGRAYGYTF

len: 14
j_gene: TRBJ2-5
abundance: many
d_gene: TRBD1
v_gene: TRBV11-2
CDR3nt: TGTGCCAGCAGCTCCGGGACAGGTCAAGAGACCCAGTACTTC
CDR3aa: CASSSGTGQETQYF

len: 15
j_gene: TRBJ2-5
abundance: few
d_gene: -
v_gene: TRBV5-6
CDR3nt: TGTGCCAGCAGCGGTGCTAGTGCGGGGCAAGAGACCCAGTACTTC
CDR3aa: CASSGASAGQETQYF

len: 19
j_gene: TRBJ1-6
abundance: few
d_gene: TRBD1
v_gene: TRBV6-1
CDR3nt: TGTGCCAGCAGTCCCCAATTCGGGACAGGTCGGGCCCAAAATTCACCCCTCCACTTT
CDR3aa: CASSPQFGTGRAQNSPLHF

len: 17
j_gene: TRBJ2-1
abundance: few
d_gene: TRBD2
v_gene: TRBV27
CDR3nt: TGTGCCAGCAGCCCCCGTAGCGGGAGTCCACTAGACAATGAGCAGTTCTTC
CDR3aa: CASSPRSGSPLDNEQFF

len: 13
j_gene: TRBJ2-7
abundance: many
d_gene: -
v_gene: TRBV19
CDR3nt: TGTGCCAGTAGCCGACAGGTAACCTACGAGCAGTACTTC
CDR3aa: CASSRQVTYEQYF

len: 15
j_gene: TRBJ2-7
abundance: -
d_gene: TRBD2
v_gene: TRBV7-9
CDR3nt: TGTGCCAGCAGATCAAACGGGGGGATCTCCTACGAGCAGTACTTC
CDR3aa: CASRSNGGISYEQYF

len: 13
j_gene: TRBJ2-7
abundance: -
d_gene: TRBD2
v_gene: TRBV20-1
CDR3nt: TGCAGTGCTATCCCGGCGGGGGGCCACGAGCAGTACTTC
CDR3aa: CSAIPAGGHEQYF

len: 16
j_gene: TRBJ1-3
abundance: few
d_gene: TRBD1
v_gene: TRBV28
CDR3nt: TGTGCCAGCAGTTCCGTGGGACAGGGGAGTGGAAACACCATATATTTT
CDR3aa: CASSSVGQGSGNTIYF

len: 15
j_gene: TRBJ2-7
abundance: -
d_gene: TRBD1
v_gene: TRBV2
CDR3nt: TGTGCCAGCAGTAGTCCCGGGACAGGGGGCAGCGAGCAGTACTTC
CDR3aa: CASSSPGTGGSEQYF

len: 14
j_gene: TRBJ2-5
abundance: -
d_gene: -
v_gene: TRBV7-9
CDR3nt: TGTGCCAGTAGCGGGACAGCTTACCAAGAGACCCAGTACTTC
CDR3aa: CASSGTAYQETQYF

len: 15
j_gene: TRBJ1-2
abundance: few
d_gene: -
v_gene: TRBV18
CDR3nt: TGTGCCAGCTCACCAGGGGGGAAGTTCGTCTATGGCTACACCTTC
CDR3aa: CASSPGGKFVYGYTF

len: 15
j_gene: TRBJ1-3
abundance: -
d_gene: -
v_gene: TRBV7-9
CDR3nt: TGTGCCAGCAGCGACGAAGGCGCCGGTGGAAACACCATATATTTT
CDR3aa: CASSDEGAGGNTIYF

len: 14
j_gene: TRBJ1-2
abundance: -
d_gene: TRBD1
v_gene: TRBV6-1
CDR3nt: TGTGCCAGCAGTGAACGACAGGGGAGGGATGGCTACACCTTC
CDR3aa: CASSERQGRDGYTF

len: 16
j_gene: TRBJ2-2
abundance: few
d_gene: -
v_gene: TRBV10-1
CDR3nt: TGCGCCAGCAGTGCCTCGTGGGGTTCGGGCACCGGGGAGCTGTTTTTT
CDR3aa: CASSASWGSGTGELFF

len: 15
j_gene: TRBJ2-1
abundance: -
d_gene: -
v_gene: TRBV28
CDR3nt: TGTGCCAGCGCTCCCCGAGGGCAGGGAAGCAATGAGCAGTTCTTC
CDR3aa: CASAPRGQGSNEQFF

len: 15
j_gene: TRBJ2-7
abundance: -
d_gene: TRBD1
v_gene: TRBV28
CDR3nt: TGTGCCAGCAGGCCAGACAGGGGGAGGGATTACAAGCAGTACTTC
CDR3aa: CASRPDRGRDYKQYF

len: 17
j_gene: TRBJ2-6
abundance: few
d_gene: TRBD1
v_gene: TRBV14
CDR3nt: TGTGCCAGCAGCCCCTGGACAGGCAAGATTGGGGCCAACGTCCTGACTTTC
CDR3aa: CASSPWTGKIGANVLTF

len: 15
j_gene: TRBJ1-5
abundance: few
d_gene: -
v_gene: TRBV5-4
CDR3nt: TGTGCCAGCAGCTATGACAAGGGAGTACCTCAGCCCCAGCATTTT
CDR3aa: CASSYDKGVPQPQHF

len: 14
j_gene: TRBJ1-5
abundance: few
d_gene: -
v_gene: TRBV27
CDR3nt: TGTGCCAGCAGTTTATCTGGGGAAAGTCAGCCCCAGCATTTT
CDR3aa: CASSLSGESQPQHF

len: 15
j_gene: TRBJ2-3
abundance: -
d_gene: -
v_gene: TRBV24-1
CDR3nt: TGTGCCACCAGTGACGGGCTACCGGGCACAGATACGCAGTATTTT
CDR3aa: CATSDGLPGTDTQYF